Below are 10 T cell receptor beta chains sequenced from a single sample in a study of regulatory T cells in long-lasting Graves disease. Described time point: newly diagnosed GD, antithyroid drugs for less than 3 months. Scientists built the TCR library using RNA that was extracted from PBMCs. Construction of the TCR beta libraries employed iRepertoire HTBI primers in conjunction with Arm-PCR of CDR3 regions. MiXCR, run by TCRdb on the multiplex PCR reads, gives a single entry per CDR3 protein. This sample has 420,000 or so distinct CDR3 sequences; over 15% occur once, and the top ten carry about 23%. The same sample was also studied in work on T cells in Graves' hyperthyroidism and ophthalmopathy.

The starting material was peripheral blood mononuclear cells (PBMCs), obtained at new diagnosis, from a patient treated with antithyroid drugs. These receptors were collected from a woman aged 18-35 years with Graves disease.

V usage is TRBV5-6 and J usage is TRBJ2-7; 8 bases line up with TRBD1. The V segment lost 6 bases and the J segment 0 bases; nucleotides outside the gene matches: 5. The CDR3 length is 14 residues. Germline V gene lookup returns CDR1 SGHDT and CDR2 YYEEEE. The CDR3 here is CASKGQDDSYEQYF. CDR3 in DNA: TGTGCCAGCAAGGGACAGGACGACTCCTACGAGCAGTACTTC.

The chain has TRBV12-3 or TRBV12-4 and TRBJ2-1; 7 bases agree with TRBD2. V lost 7 bases to trimming and J lost 4 bases; unmatched junction nucleotides: 13. This CDR3 comprises 16 residues. In nucleotides, the CDR3 is TGTGCCAGCACCCATCAGGCTAGCGGATCTTACAATGAGCAGTTCTTC. Translated: CASTHQASGSYNEQFF.

There are many counts of this clonotype. The chain uses TRBV10-3 and TRBJ2-1; weak D call: TRBD1 (5 bases). Trimming removed 8 bases at V and 0 bases at J, with 11 bases between. The V gene's germline CDR1 is ENHRY and CDR2 SYGVKD. This CDR3 is 14 amino acids long. DNA of the CDR3: TGTGCCATCCGACCCGACAGCTCCTACAATGAGCAGTTCTTC. Protein: CAIRPDSSYNEQFF.

This clonotype has only a few counts. The chain combines TRBV3-1 with TRBJ2-5; D gene ambiguous. Germline V gene sequence: CDR1 LGHDT, CDR2 YNNKEL (reference sequence). V lost 5 bases and J lost 5, with 18 bases in between. The CDR3 extends over 15 amino acids. In DNA form, the CDR3 reads TGTGCCAGCAGCTCCCAACCTAACAGTTGGGAGACCCAGTACTTC. Translating gives CASSSQPNSWETQYF.

On this clonotype: This may be a read error: a much more frequent sequence differs by one nucleotide. This chain uses TRBV9 with TRBJ1-1; TRBD1 matches at 7 bases. The CDR3 totals 12 residues. Germline trimming cut 5 bases from V and 4 bases from J; bases unmatched to any gene: 2. Germline-derived CDR1 and CDR2 are SGDLS and YYNGEE. The CDR3 nucleotides read TGTGCCAGCAGTACAGGGGTCACTGAAGCTTTCTTT. Its protein is CASSTGVTEAFF.

In this sample, this clonotype turned up many times. V gene TRBV7-9 combines with J gene TRBJ2-1, with D possibly matching TRBD1 (5 bases). The CDR3 totals 17 residues. V lost 1 base, J lost 4 bases, and 17 bases lay in between. Germline lookup yields CDR1 SEHNR and CDR2 FQNEAQ (reference sequence). The CDR3 region has the DNA TGTGCCAGCAGCTTAGTGGCAGACAGTCTCGGGTACAATGAGCAGTTCTTC. Its protein is CASSLVADSLGYNEQFF.

Comments on this clonotype: One end of the junction varies from germline; a read error may be responsible. This chain links TRBV11-1 with TRBJ2-3, with TRBD2 identical over 7 bases. CDR3 size: 14 residues. Germline V gene data show CDR1 as SGHAT and CDR2 as FQDESV (reference sequence). CDR3 sequence (DNA): TGCGCCAGCAGACAAGGGACTACCACAGATACGCAGTATTTT. It is translated as CASRQGTTTDTQYF. Full variable domain (rest looked up from reference TRBV11-1 and TRBJ2-3): EAEVAQSPRYKITEKSQAVAFWCDPISGHATLYWYRQILGQGPELLVQFQDESVVDDSQLPKDRFSAERLKGVDSTLKIQPAELGDSAMYLCASRQGTTTDTQYFGPGTRLTVL.

The chain is built from TRBV9 and TRBJ2-1; 7 bases align to TRBD2. Trimming cost V 1 base and J 4 bases; bases outside gene matches: 5. CDR1 SGDLS and CDR2 YYNGEE come from the germline V gene. The CDR3 length is 15 residues. The DNA for the CDR3 is TGTGCCAGCAGCGTATCTAGCGGCCTATACAATGAGCAGTTCTTC. Protein: CASSVSSGLYNEQFF.

This clonotype was counted many times. The chain couples TRBV30 to TRBJ2-5; TRBD1 aligns across 7 bases. Germline V gives CDR1 GTSNPN, CDR2 SVGIG (reference sequence). V gave up 2 bases and J gave up 6 bases; unmatched junction bases: 9. The length of the CDR3 is 14 residues. CDR3 coding DNA: TGTGCCTGGAGTCAAGGGGGCGCGGTTAAGACCCAGTACTTC. It encodes CAWSQGGAVKTQYF.

The chain has TRBV27 and TRBJ2-2; TRBD1 is a possible D gene (6 bases). Germline V lookup: CDR1 MNHEY, CDR2 SMNVEV (reference sequence). The ends were cut back, 9 bases at V and 5 bases at J, with 25 bases in the middle. CDR3 length equals 17 residues. CDR3 in DNA: TGTGCCAGTAGACTTGACCAAAGGACAGTCGGGACCGGGGAGCTGTTTTTT. This gives the protein CASRLDQRTVGTGELFF.